This TCR beta chain was identified in a study of PD-1 blockade in classical Hodgkin lymphoma. Study conclusions and caveats: Relapsed/refractory patients reportedly had the lowest baseline TCR diversity, below newly diagnosed patients, who were below healthy donors. Causes of the repertoire differences remain undefined, possibly disease activity or prior therapy. Complete responders entered with baseline diversity on par with newly diagnosed patients, the results showed.

For this clone: Its specificity is unknown.

Stated time point: cycle 4 day 1 (C4D1), after more than five weeks of nivolumab. There was relapse after autologous stem cell transplantation in every patient, and there was variation in brentuximab vedotin exposure. Trimming took off 2 bases at V and 4 bases at J, with 13 bases between the two ends. Germline CDR1 reads SGHRS; CDR2 reads YFSETQ. This CDR3 has 15 residues. The table came from immunoSEQ multiplex PCR; TCRdb's copy has only in-frame clones and leaves some out. The table lists about 20,000 clones, about three quarters of them singletons. The chain combines TRBV5-1 with TRBJ2-1; D remains ambiguous. This specimen was peripheral blood mononuclear cells (PBMCs), taken before the fourth cycle of nivolumab. The sequence was obtained from a human donor with classical Hodgkin lymphoma. CDR3 region: CASSFGPAGYNEQFF. CDR3 in DNA: TGCGCCAGCAGCTTCGGACCAGCCGGGTACAATGAGCAGTTCTTC.